Listed below are T cell receptor beta chains from one sample, sequenced in a study of beta chain features in type 1 diabetes. TCRdb's copy holds only in-frame clones and misses some; the assay was immunoSEQ multiplex PCR. The sample lists approximately 250,000 clones, 16% occurring once. The specimen was naive CD4+ T cells from blood. These receptors originate from a man aged 25-45 years with type 1 diabetes. Both conserved end residues are part of each CDR3.

TRBV14,TRBJ2-1,CASSQGSSSYNEQFF
TRBV27,TRBJ2-5,CASSLGTSGETQYF
TRBV11-2,TRBJ2-1,CASSITAGVFF
TRBV15,TRBJ2-3,CATSRSSSTDTQYF
TRBV7-9,TRBJ2-3,CASSAGTVSTDTQYF
TRBV4-3,TRBJ2-5,CASSQESSVPPLGETQYF
TRBV11-2,TRBJ2-3,CASSLGPYTDTQYF
TRBV7-8,TRBJ2-1,CASSAGLVYNEQFF
TRBV5-1,TRBJ2-5,CASSPQGYQETQYF
TRBV7-8,TRBJ2-3,CASSSGTRTDTQYF